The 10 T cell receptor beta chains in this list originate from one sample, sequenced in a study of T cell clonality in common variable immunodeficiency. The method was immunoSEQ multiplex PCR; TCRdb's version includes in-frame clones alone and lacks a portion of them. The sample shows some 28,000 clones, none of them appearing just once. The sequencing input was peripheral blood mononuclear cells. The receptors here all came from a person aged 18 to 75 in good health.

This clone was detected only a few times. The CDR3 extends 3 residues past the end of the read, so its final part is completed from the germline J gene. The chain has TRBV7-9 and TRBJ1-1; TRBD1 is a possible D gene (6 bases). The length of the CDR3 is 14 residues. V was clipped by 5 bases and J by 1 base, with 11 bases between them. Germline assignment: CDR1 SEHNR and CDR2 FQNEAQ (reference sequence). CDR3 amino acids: CASSTVQGNTEAFF. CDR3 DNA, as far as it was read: TGTGCCAGCAGCACCGTACAGGGGAACACTGAA.

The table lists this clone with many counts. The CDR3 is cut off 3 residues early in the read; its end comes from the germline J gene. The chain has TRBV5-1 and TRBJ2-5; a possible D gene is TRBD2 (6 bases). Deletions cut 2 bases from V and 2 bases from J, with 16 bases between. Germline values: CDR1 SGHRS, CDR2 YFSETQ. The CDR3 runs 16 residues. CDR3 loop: CASSFPLSGDQETQYF. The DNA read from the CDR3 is TGCGCCAGCAGCTTCCCCCTCTCGGGGGATCAAGAGACC.

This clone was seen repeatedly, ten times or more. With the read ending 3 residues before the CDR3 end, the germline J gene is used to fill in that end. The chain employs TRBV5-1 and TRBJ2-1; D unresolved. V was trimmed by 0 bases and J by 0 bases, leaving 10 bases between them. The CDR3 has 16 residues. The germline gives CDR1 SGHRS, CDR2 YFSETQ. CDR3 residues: CASSLGRAFSYNEQFF. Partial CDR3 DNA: TGCGCCAGCAGCTTGGGAAGGGCTTTCTCCTACAATGAG.

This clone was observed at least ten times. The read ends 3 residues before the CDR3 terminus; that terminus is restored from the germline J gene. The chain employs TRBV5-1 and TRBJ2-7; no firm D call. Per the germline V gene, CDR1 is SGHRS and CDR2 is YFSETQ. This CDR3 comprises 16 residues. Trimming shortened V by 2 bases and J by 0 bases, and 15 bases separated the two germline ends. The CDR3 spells CASSFLGPKSSYEQYF. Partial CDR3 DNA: TGCGCCAGCAGCTTTTTAGGGCCCAAAAGCTCCTACGAG.

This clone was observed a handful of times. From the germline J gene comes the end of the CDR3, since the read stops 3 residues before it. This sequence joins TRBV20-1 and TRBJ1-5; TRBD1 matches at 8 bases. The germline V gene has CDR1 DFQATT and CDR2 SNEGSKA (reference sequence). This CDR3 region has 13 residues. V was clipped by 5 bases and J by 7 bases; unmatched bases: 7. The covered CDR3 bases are TGCAGTGCTCCGGACAGGGTAGGCCAGCCC. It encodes CSAPDRVGQP. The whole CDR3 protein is CSAPDRVGQPQHF.

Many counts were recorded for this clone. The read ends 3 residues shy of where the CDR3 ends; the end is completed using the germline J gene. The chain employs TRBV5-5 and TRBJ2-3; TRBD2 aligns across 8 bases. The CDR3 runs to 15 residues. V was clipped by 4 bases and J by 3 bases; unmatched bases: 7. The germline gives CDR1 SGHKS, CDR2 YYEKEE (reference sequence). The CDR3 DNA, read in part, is TGTGCCAGCAGCAATACGGGGGGGCGAACAGATACG. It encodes CASSNTGGRTDT. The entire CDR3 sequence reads CASSNTGGRTDTQYF.

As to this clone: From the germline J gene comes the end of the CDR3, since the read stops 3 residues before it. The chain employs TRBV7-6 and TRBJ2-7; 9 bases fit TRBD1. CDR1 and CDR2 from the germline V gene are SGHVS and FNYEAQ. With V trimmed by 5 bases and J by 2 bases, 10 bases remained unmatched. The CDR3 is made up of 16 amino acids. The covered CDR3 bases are TGTGCCAGCAGCCCGGGGACAGGGATACTTCCCTACGAG. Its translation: CASSPGTGILPYE. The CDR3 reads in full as CASSPGTGILPYEQYF.

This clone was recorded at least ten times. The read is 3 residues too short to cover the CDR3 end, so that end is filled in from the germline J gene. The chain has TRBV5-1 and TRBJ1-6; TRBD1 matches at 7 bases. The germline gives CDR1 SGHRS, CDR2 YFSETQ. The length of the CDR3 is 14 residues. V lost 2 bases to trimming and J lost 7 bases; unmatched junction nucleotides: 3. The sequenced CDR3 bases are TGCGCCAGCAGCTTCGGGACAGTAAATTCACCC. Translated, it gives CASSFGTVNSP. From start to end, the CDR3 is CASSFGTVNSPLHF.

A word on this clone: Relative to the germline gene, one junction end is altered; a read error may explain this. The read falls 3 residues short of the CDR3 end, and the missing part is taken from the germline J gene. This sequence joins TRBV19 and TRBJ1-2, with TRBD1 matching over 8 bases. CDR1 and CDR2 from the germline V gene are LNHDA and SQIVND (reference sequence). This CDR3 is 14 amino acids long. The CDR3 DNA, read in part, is TGTGCCGGTAGTATGGGCTCAGGGGGCAATGGC. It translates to CAGSMGSGGNG. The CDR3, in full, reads CAGSMGSGGNGYTF.

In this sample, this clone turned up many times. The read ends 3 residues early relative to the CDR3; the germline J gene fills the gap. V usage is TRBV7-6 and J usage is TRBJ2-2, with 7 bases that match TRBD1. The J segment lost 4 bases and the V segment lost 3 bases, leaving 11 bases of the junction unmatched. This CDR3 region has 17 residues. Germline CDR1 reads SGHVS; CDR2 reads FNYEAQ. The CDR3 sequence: CASSFRPAQGTTGELFF. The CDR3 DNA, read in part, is TGTGCCAGCAGCTTTCGTCCGGCACAGGGGACCACCGGGGAG.